The 14 T cell receptor beta chains reported below all come from one sample, sequenced in a study of shared T cell receptors in the human thymus. Assay used: immunoSEQ multiplex PCR; TCRdb lists only in-frame clones, some missing. This table has approximately 730,000 clones, 80% to 90% appearing once. The same specimen was also included in a second study, on human thymus T cells.

Sequences were obtained from thymocytes. The receptors stem from a girl less than two years old with a congenital heart defect.

The V and J genes are TRBV10-1 and TRBJ2-7; possibly TRBD2 for D (5 bases). Deletions cut 5 bases from V and 4 bases from J, with 18 bases between. CDR3 length equals 15 residues. Germline CDR1 reads WNHNN; CDR2 reads SYGVQD (reference sequence). The DNA for the CDR3 is TGCGCCAGCAGTCCAGATCGGGGTTGGGGATACGAGCAGTACTTC. Amino acid sequence: CASSPDRGWGYEQYF.

The sample holds a few counts of this clone. The chain employs TRBV19 and TRBJ1-2, with D hard to call. The CDR3 runs to 14 residues. Trimming removed 6 bases at V and 4 bases at J, with 15 bases between. Germline V gene data show CDR1 as LNHDA and CDR2 as SQIVND (reference sequence). CDR3 sequence: CASSDSSGCYGYTF. Here the CDR3 DNA reads TGTGCCAGTAGCGATTCGTCGGGGTGCTATGGCTACACCTTC.

This clone was counted a few times. This rearrangement joins TRBV27 to TRBJ2-7; TRBD1 agrees at 8 bases. CDR1 is MNHEY and CDR2 is SMNVEV in the germline V gene (reference sequence). J lost 2 bases, V lost 1 base, and 1 base had no gene match. The CDR3 is 14 amino acids. CDR3 nucleotide sequence: TGTGCCAGCAGTTTATTCAGGGGGCCCTACGAGCAGTACTTC. Amino acids: CASSLFRGPYEQYF.

The rearrangement links TRBV4-3 to TRBJ2-3; D may be TRBD2 (8 bases). This CDR3 comprises 21 residues. CDR1 and CDR2 from the germline V gene are LGHNA and YSLEER. V gave up 2 bases and J gave up 2 bases, with 29 bases separating them. CDR3 DNA: TGCGCCAGCAGCCAACAAACAGGGGTGGCTAGCGGGCCTCCTTCCACAGATACGCAGTATTTT. Its protein is CASSQQTGVASGPPSTDTQYF.

The chain employs TRBV5-1 and TRBJ1-2; 8 nucleotides align to TRBD1. J gave up 4 bases and V 4 bases, and 15 bases lay outside the gene matches. From germline, CDR1 is SGHRS and CDR2 YFSETQ. The CDR3 contains 17 residues. CDR3 sequence reads: CASSPARGTGSSYGYTF. CDR3 nucleotide sequence: TGCGCCAGCAGCCCTGCACGCGGGACAGGCAGCTCCTATGGCTACACCTTC.

This clone was seen a few times. The chain carries TRBV15 and TRBJ2-2, with D tentatively TRBD2 (6 bases). Germline V CDR1 and CDR2: LNHNV, YYDKDF (reference sequence). The CDR3 length is 18 residues. The V and J ends lost 1 base and 1 base respectively, with 16 bases between them. CDR3 amino acids: CATSRALGGRLNTGELFF. For the CDR3, the DNA is TGTGCCACCAGCAGAGCTTTAGGAGGGAGATTGAACACCGGGGAGCTGTTTTTT.

In this sample, this clone turned up once. The V call is TRBV7-2, the J call TRBJ2-5; 8 positions match TRBD1. V dropped 5 bases and J dropped 1; count of bases not matched to a gene: 6. Germline V gene sequence: CDR1 SGHTA, CDR2 FQGNSA. The CDR3 runs 15 residues. CDR3 protein: CASSVMGQAQETQYF. The CDR3 nucleotides read TGTGCCAGCAGCGTGATGGGACAGGCCCAAGAGACCCAGTACTTC.

The J gene is TRBJ1-2, the V gene TRBV5-1; 8 bases agree with TRBD1. V lost 3 bases, J lost 6 bases, and 16 bases stayed unmatched. The CDR3 is 17 amino acids. The germline gives CDR1 SGHRS, CDR2 YFSETQ. CDR3 DNA sequence: TGCGCCAGCAGCTGCGGAGAGCCAGGGGGCTCTTTACATGGCTACACCTTC. It yields the protein CASSCGEPGGSLHGYTF.

This rearrangement joins TRBV10-3 to TRBJ2-7; D unclear. Germline CDR1 and CDR2: ENHRY and SYGVKD. The ends were cut back, 7 bases at V and 3 bases at J, with 22 bases in the middle. This CDR3 has 16 residues. CDR3 nucleotides: TGTGCCATCATCCCAGGATCGTCATATTCTAACTACGAGCAGTACTTC. This encodes CAIIPGSSYSNYEQYF.

The V gene is TRBV4-1, the J gene TRBJ1-1; maybe TRBD1 (6 bases). V dropped 1 base and J dropped 3 bases, with 15 bases sitting between them. CDR1 is MGHRA and CDR2 is YSYEKL in the germline V gene. The CDR3 sequence is 16 residues long. CDR3 amino acids: CASSQVTGKSDTEAFF. The DNA for the CDR3 is TGCGCCAGCAGCCAAGTTACAGGGAAGTCGGACACTGAAGCTTTCTTT.

This clone was recorded once. The J gene is TRBJ2-1, the V gene TRBV4-3, with 8 bases that match TRBD2. This CDR3 has 19 amino acids. Germline V gene lookup returns CDR1 LGHNA and CDR2 YSLEER. Trimming took 3 bases from V and 8 from J; bases not matched to a gene: 21. This chain's CDR3 is CASSHAKRGPEEGVDEQFF. Written as DNA, the CDR3 is TGCGCCAGCAGCCACGCAAAGCGGGGGCCTGAAGAAGGGGTCGATGAGCAGTTCTTC.

The chain recombines TRBV6-6 with TRBJ2-2, with D perhaps TRBD1 (6 bases). Germline CDR1 MNHNY, CDR2 SVGAGI (reference sequence). Trimming removed 5 bases from V and 1 base from J, with 14 bases in between. The CDR3 length is 16 residues. The DNA for the CDR3 is TGTGCCAGCAGTCCACAGGGTACGGGGAACACCGGGGAGCTGTTTTTT. This codes for CASSPQGTGNTGELFF.

The V gene is TRBV5-7, the J gene TRBJ1-2, with TRBD1 as a possible D gene (6 bases). TRBV5-7 is assigned to the ORF class and has an uncertain function. V dropped 2 bases and J dropped 3 bases, with 20 bases sitting between them. The CDR3 loop spans 17 amino acids. The CDR3: CASSFSRTQGRDYGYTF. For the CDR3, the DNA is TGTGCCAGCAGCTTTTCTCGAACGCAGGGGCGTGACTATGGCTACACCTTC.

The gene calls are TRBV14 and TRBJ1-1, with D possibly TRBD1 on 6 matching bases. CDR1 and CDR2 from the germline V gene are SGHDN and FVKESK. Trimming removed 0 bases from V and 1 base from J, with 12 bases in between. The CDR3 contains 16 residues. For the CDR3, the DNA is TGTGCCAGCAGCCAAGATCGTGGGACATCGAACACTGAAGCTTTCTTT. Its translation is CASSQDRGTSNTEAFF.